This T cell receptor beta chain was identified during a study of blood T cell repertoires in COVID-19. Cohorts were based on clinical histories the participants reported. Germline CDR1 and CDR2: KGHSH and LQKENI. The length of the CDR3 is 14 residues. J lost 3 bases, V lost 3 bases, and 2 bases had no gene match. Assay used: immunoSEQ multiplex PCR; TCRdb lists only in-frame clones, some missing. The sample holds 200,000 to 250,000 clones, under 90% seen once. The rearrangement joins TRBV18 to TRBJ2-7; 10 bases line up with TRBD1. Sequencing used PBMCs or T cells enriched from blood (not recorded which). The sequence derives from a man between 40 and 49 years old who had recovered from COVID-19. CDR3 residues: CASSPRDRGYEQYF. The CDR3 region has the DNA TGTGCCAGCTCACCCCGGGACAGGGGCTACGAGCAGTACTTC. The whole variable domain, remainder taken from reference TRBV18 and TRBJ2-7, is NAGVMQNPRHLVRRRGQEARLRCSPMKGHSHVYWYRQLPEEGLKFMVYLQKENIIDESGMPKERFSAEFPKEGPSILRIQQVVRGDSAAYFCASSPRDRGYEQYFGPGTRLTVT.